A selection of T cell receptor beta chains follows, all from one sample in a study of regulatory T cells in long-lasting Graves disease. TCRdb re-called the multiplex PCR reads through MiXCR, storing one row per CDR3 protein. The sample records a few hundred thousand distinct CDR3 sequences, less than 25% being singletons. The sample was peripheral blood mononuclear cells (PBMCs), taken when the disease was refractory, from a patient treated with antithyroid drugs. All receptors come from a female donor with Graves disease. Both conserved end residues are part of each CDR3. The order of the fields is CDR3 protein, D gene, J gene, clone size, V gene. The D gene is left open where the match is weak. The size of a clone is reported for some rows only, either as once, few or many, or as a class for expanded clones.

CDR3aa: CASSTDGSNQPQHF
d_gene: .
j_gene: TRBJ1-5
abundance: .
v_gene: TRBV19

CDR3aa: CASSLRWGEKLFF
d_gene: .
j_gene: TRBJ1-4
abundance: .
v_gene: TRBV14

CDR3aa: CASSVGRYNSPLHF
d_gene: .
j_gene: TRBJ1-6
abundance: few
v_gene: TRBV5-6

CDR3aa: CASRSFGRTNTGELFF
d_gene: .
j_gene: TRBJ2-2
abundance: few
v_gene: TRBV12-3/TRBV12-4

CDR3aa: CSAGGLALTYEQYF
d_gene: TRBD2
j_gene: TRBJ2-7
abundance: .
v_gene: TRBV20-1

CDR3aa: CAWSVPTGLAGLQETQYF
d_gene: TRBD2
j_gene: TRBJ2-5
abundance: .
v_gene: TRBV30

CDR3aa: CASSSINGGQGETQYF
d_gene: .
j_gene: TRBJ2-5
abundance: many
v_gene: TRBV6-5

CDR3aa: CASSEYTSGTPYEQYF
d_gene: TRBD2
j_gene: TRBJ2-7
abundance: .
v_gene: TRBV25-1

CDR3aa: CASSVGLLSSGANVLTF
d_gene: .
j_gene: TRBJ2-6
abundance: .
v_gene: TRBV9

CDR3aa: CASGDSSGSYNEQFF
d_gene: TRBD2
j_gene: TRBJ2-1
abundance: .
v_gene: TRBV12-5

CDR3aa: CASSPGGTGTQYF
d_gene: .
j_gene: TRBJ2-5
abundance: .
v_gene: TRBV18

CDR3aa: CASSPSLLAGFSYNEQFF
d_gene: TRBD2
j_gene: TRBJ2-1
abundance: .
v_gene: TRBV6-2/TRBV6-3

CDR3aa: CASSENEGGTEAFF
d_gene: .
j_gene: TRBJ1-1
abundance: many
v_gene: TRBV7-2

CDR3aa: CASSELEGYTF
d_gene: .
j_gene: TRBJ1-2
abundance: few
v_gene: TRBV25-1

CDR3aa: CASTPGGRANYGYTF
d_gene: .
j_gene: TRBJ1-2
abundance: many
v_gene: TRBV27

CDR3aa: CASSLGTGGDQPQHF
d_gene: TRBD1
j_gene: TRBJ1-5
abundance: .
v_gene: TRBV5-1

CDR3aa: CASSFQGGGVQPQHF
d_gene: .
j_gene: TRBJ1-5
abundance: few
v_gene: TRBV11-2

CDR3aa: CASYASPAGGAESTDTQYF
d_gene: TRBD2
j_gene: TRBJ2-3
abundance: .
v_gene: TRBV12-3/TRBV12-4

CDR3aa: CASSHQFQNTEAFF
d_gene: .
j_gene: TRBJ1-1
abundance: many
v_gene: TRBV2

CDR3aa: CASSSRDIGGDQPQHF
d_gene: .
j_gene: TRBJ1-5
abundance: many
v_gene: TRBV28

CDR3aa: CASSFGLHPTWPQHF
d_gene: .
j_gene: TRBJ1-5
abundance: .
v_gene: TRBV12-3/TRBV12-4

CDR3aa: CASSLFGHSYEQYF
d_gene: .
j_gene: TRBJ2-7
abundance: few
v_gene: TRBV7-2

CDR3aa: CASSLSGRAIDTQYF
d_gene: TRBD2
j_gene: TRBJ2-3
abundance: .
v_gene: TRBV27

CDR3aa: CASSFTIGVGELFF
d_gene: .
j_gene: TRBJ2-2
abundance: few
v_gene: TRBV5-1

CDR3aa: CASRVGGPAYEQYF
d_gene: .
j_gene: TRBJ2-7
abundance: .
v_gene: TRBV7-2

CDR3aa: CASSFGGNGQPQHF
d_gene: .
j_gene: TRBJ1-5
abundance: .
v_gene: TRBV7-9

CDR3aa: CASSLVWEEVQETQYF
d_gene: .
j_gene: TRBJ2-5
abundance: many
v_gene: TRBV28

CDR3aa: CASSLPRREASQYF
d_gene: TRBD2
j_gene: TRBJ2-5
abundance: few
v_gene: TRBV7-2

CDR3aa: CSARPRTTGANVLTF
d_gene: .
j_gene: TRBJ2-6
abundance: few
v_gene: TRBV20-1

CDR3aa: CSAYEGEGRFYNEQFF
d_gene: .
j_gene: TRBJ2-1
abundance: .
v_gene: TRBV20-1

CDR3aa: CASSDYQVSRKTQYF
d_gene: .
j_gene: TRBJ2-5
abundance: .
v_gene: TRBV3-2

CDR3aa: CASSQDALRSYEQYF
d_gene: .
j_gene: TRBJ2-7
abundance: .
v_gene: TRBV14

CDR3aa: CASSSAGGRETQYF
d_gene: .
j_gene: TRBJ2-5
abundance: many
v_gene: TRBV13

CDR3aa: CASSWDPGTLSTGELFF
d_gene: .
j_gene: TRBJ2-2
abundance: .
v_gene: TRBV5-1

CDR3aa: CASSPGTYQPQHF
d_gene: .
j_gene: TRBJ1-5
abundance: once
v_gene: TRBV7-9

CDR3aa: CASRTEYNSPLHF
d_gene: .
j_gene: TRBJ1-6
abundance: many
v_gene: TRBV2

CDR3aa: CAWTAGGEQYF
d_gene: .
j_gene: TRBJ2-7
abundance: many
v_gene: TRBV30

CDR3aa: CASSLAASGGQETQYF
d_gene: TRBD2
j_gene: TRBJ2-5
abundance: many
v_gene: TRBV7-2

CDR3aa: CASRTHGTGHNEQFF
d_gene: TRBD1
j_gene: TRBJ2-1
abundance: .
v_gene: TRBV6-2/TRBV6-3

CDR3aa: CASSSSDRGPEQYF
d_gene: TRBD1
j_gene: TRBJ2-7
abundance: .
v_gene: TRBV7-9

CDR3aa: CASSSWVLTYEQYF
d_gene: .
j_gene: TRBJ2-7
abundance: many
v_gene: TRBV28

CDR3aa: CASSLAWTMNTEAFF
d_gene: .
j_gene: TRBJ1-1
abundance: few
v_gene: TRBV7-2

CDR3aa: CAWSGGYEQYF
d_gene: .
j_gene: TRBJ2-7
abundance: many
v_gene: TRBV30

CDR3aa: CATWGQGGSGELFF
d_gene: TRBD1
j_gene: TRBJ2-2
abundance: few
v_gene: TRBV10-3

CDR3aa: CASSYSRGGNQPQHF
d_gene: .
j_gene: TRBJ1-5
abundance: many
v_gene: TRBV6-2/TRBV6-3

CDR3aa: CASVSAGKNIQYF
d_gene: .
j_gene: TRBJ2-4
abundance: .
v_gene: TRBV2

CDR3aa: CASSLDGGYAGVQQETRYF
d_gene: .
j_gene: TRBJ2-5
abundance: .
v_gene: TRBV7-9

CDR3aa: CSARILGHLEGYTF
d_gene: .
j_gene: TRBJ1-2
abundance: .
v_gene: TRBV20-1

CDR3aa: CVSSPPGTGTYEQYF
d_gene: TRBD1
j_gene: TRBJ2-7
abundance: .
v_gene: TRBV18

CDR3aa: CASSQWESRTGELFF
d_gene: .
j_gene: TRBJ2-2
abundance: .
v_gene: TRBV3-1